This TCR beta chain was identified during a study of immune characterization of retroperitoneal liposarcoma. The CDR3 runs 15 residues. In germline, CDR1 is LGHNA, CDR2 YSLEER. In TCRdb, the PCR reads were re-called with MiXCR into one record per CDR3 protein. The table has several thousand distinct CDR3 sequences, 25% to 35% seen once. This clonotype was seen a few times. In this CDR3 the conserved last residue, phenylalanine or tryptophan, is missing, so a read error is likely. This receptor was identified in a male donor with retroperitoneal liposarcoma. The chain uses TRBV4-3 and TRBJ2-1; 7 bases agree with TRBD2. The end of the DNA is better explained by TRBJ2-7, so the J call may be wrong. The source material was blood. Written as DNA, the CDR3 is TGCGCCAGCAGCCAAGTAGTGGGAGGGTCTTACGAGCAGTACTTA. This encodes CASSQVVGGSYEQYL.